A selection of T cell receptor beta chains follows, all from one sample in a study of blood T cell repertoires in COVID-19. The table came from immunoSEQ multiplex PCR; TCRdb's copy has only in-frame clones and leaves some out. The profile covers around 70,000 clones, with roughly 87% appearing a single time and under 10% taken by the ten largest. The sequencing sample was made of peripheral blood. These receptors were taken from a man at least 80 years old with acute or convalescent COVID-19. Both conserved end residues are part of each CDR3. Each record gives: J gene, D gene, clone size, V gene, CDR3 DNA, CDR3 protein. D genes are given only for firm matches. The size entry is marked missing in some rows and otherwise reads once, few, many or a size class.

TRBJ2-1,-,few,TRBV18,TGTGCCAGCTCACCCCCCCCTCTGTACAATGAGCAGTTCTTC,CASSPPPLYNEQFF
TRBJ1-4,-,-,TRBV19,TGTGCCAGTAGTTCCCTTACTAATGAAAAACTGTTTTTT,CASSSLTNEKLFF
TRBJ2-5,-,-,TRBV25-1,TGTGCCAGCAGTGATCCTCGATTCCCGGGGGAGACCCAGTACTTC,CASSDPRFPGETQYF
TRBJ2-3,TRBD2,-,TRBV2,TGTGCCAGCAGGGTGACTAGCGGAACTAGCACAGATACGCAGTATTTT,CASRVTSGTSTDTQYF
TRBJ1-5,-,-,TRBV5-1,TGCGCCAGCAGCGGGGGGGACAATCAGCCCCAGCATTTT,CASSGGDNQPQHF
TRBJ2-3,TRBD2,-,TRBV30,TGTGCCTGGAGTCCCCCTAGCGGTCCCCAGTATTTT,CAWSPPSGPQYF
TRBJ2-7,TRBD1,-,TRBV29-1,TGCAGCGTTAGGGACAGTTCCTACGAGCAGTACTTC,CSVRDSSYEQYF
TRBJ1-2,TRBD1,-,TRBV6-2/TRBV6-3,TGTGCCAGCAGTTACTCGACAGGGGATGGATATGGCTACACCTTC,CASSYSTGDGYGYTF
TRBJ2-1,TRBD1,-,TRBV5-1,TGCGCCAGCAGCCCTACCGGGACAGGGGGCCGAAGCTCCTACAATGAGCAGTTCTTC,CASSPTGTGGRSSYNEQFF
TRBJ2-5,-,-,TRBV27,TGTGCCAGCAGTTTCGGGGGAGACCGCCCCCAAGAGACCCAGTACTTC,CASSFGGDRPQETQYF
TRBJ1-3,TRBD1,-,TRBV28,TGTGCCAGCAGTTGGGCAGGGGGCGGTGGAAACACCATATATTTT,CASSWAGGGGNTIYF
TRBJ1-1,-,-,TRBV21-1,TGTGCCAGCAGCACGACACCCGAAGGGGGTACTGAAGCTTTCTTT,CASSTTPEGGTEAFF
TRBJ1-5,-,-,TRBV10-3,TGTGCCATCAGTGACTCCCCGGCGGGTCAGCCCCAGCATTTT,CAISDSPAGQPQHF
TRBJ2-7,TRBD1,-,TRBV7-9,TGTGCCAGCAGCCCAGGTGACAGGGGCTACGAGCAGTACTTC,CASSPGDRGYEQYF
TRBJ2-5,-,-,TRBV5-6,TGTGCCAGCACCCCGACAGTGTGGGAAGAGACCCAGTACTTC,CASTPTVWEETQYF
TRBJ1-2,-,-,TRBV20-1,TGCAGTGCTAGTGGACTGAATGGCTACACCTTC,CSASGLNGYTF
TRBJ2-5,TRBD1,-,TRBV2,TGTGCCAGCAAGCTGACAGGGGCAGAGACCCAGTACTTC,CASKLTGAETQYF
TRBJ2-3,-,-,TRBV6-5,TGTGCCAGCAGTTCGAGCGCCCGAGATACGCAGTATTTT,CASSSSARDTQYF
TRBJ1-6,-,-,TRBV30,TGTGCCTGGAGGAACAGGGCTGATTCACCCCTCCACTTT,CAWRNRADSPLHF
TRBJ2-2,TRBD2,-,TRBV19,TGTGCCAGTAGTATTCCGACTAGCGGCGGGAGGGCCGGGGAGCTGTTTTTT,CASSIPTSGGRAGELFF
TRBJ1-4,TRBD1,-,TRBV5-1,TGCGCCAGCAGCGAACAGGGGGCCCGGGAAAAACTGTTTTTT,CASSEQGAREKLFF
TRBJ1-1,-,few,TRBV5-1,TGCGCCAGCAGCTTGAGGGGAAGGGAGAACACTGAAGCTTTCTTT,CASSLRGRENTEAFF
TRBJ2-7,-,few,TRBV27,TGTGCCAGCAGTTGGTCCGGCAGGGCCTCCTACGAGCAGTACTTC,CASSWSGRASYEQYF
TRBJ1-1,-,-,TRBV6-6,TGTGCCAGCAGTACGACAGGAGGCACTGAAGCTTTCTTT,CASSTTGGTEAFF
TRBJ2-1,-,few,TRBV10-1,TGCGCCAGCAGTCGGGACTTATACAATGAGCAGTTCTTC,CASSRDLYNEQFF
TRBJ2-3,TRBD2,-,TRBV5-4,TGTGCCAGCAGCTCTAAAAAAGCGGGAGAGCCAGATACGCAGTATTTT,CASSSKKAGEPDTQYF
TRBJ2-5,-,-,TRBV2,TGTGCCAGCAGTGTCAAAGAGACCCAGTACTTC,CASSVKETQYF
TRBJ2-5,TRBD2,once,TRBV7-2,TGTGCCAGCAGCCCGAGGGGAGCGGGAGTTGCAGAGACCCAGTACTTC,CASSPRGAGVAETQYF
TRBJ1-2,TRBD1,-,TRBV5-1,TGCGCCAGCAGCTTGGATTGGGACAGAAACTATGGCTACACCTTC,CASSLDWDRNYGYTF
TRBJ2-7,TRBD2,-,TRBV11-2,TGTGCCAGCAGCTCAGGACTAGCGGGGGGGCCGTACGAGCAGTACTTC,CASSSGLAGGPYEQYF
TRBJ1-1,TRBD1,-,TRBV5-5,TGTGCCAGCAGCCCCGGACAGGTCCTAGGGACTGAAGCTTTCTTT,CASSPGQVLGTEAFF
TRBJ1-1,TRBD1,once,TRBV7-9,TGTGCCAGCAGCTCGGGACAGGGGTATTACACTGAAGCTTTCTTT,CASSSGQGYYTEAFF
TRBJ2-5,-,few,TRBV19,TGTGCCAGTTCAGTACTAGGAAAAGCGCTCCAAGAGACCCAGTACTTC,CASSVLGKALQETQYF
TRBJ1-5,TRBD1,once,TRBV19,TGTGCCAGTAGTAACCAACAGGGGGCTGGGCAGCCCCAGCATTTT,CASSNQQGAGQPQHF
TRBJ2-1,-,-,TRBV19,TGTGCCAGTAGTTCCCGCAATGAGCAGTTCTTC,CASSSRNEQFF
TRBJ2-7,-,-,TRBV19,TGTGCCAGTAGTACTGTTCCAGGGGTGGCCGAGCAGTACTTC,CASSTVPGVAEQYF
TRBJ1-5,TRBD1,-,TRBV19,TGTGCCAGTAGTACCGCCGGGACAGGGGTTAATCAGCCCCAGCATTTT,CASSTAGTGVNQPQHF
TRBJ1-1,-,-,TRBV28,TGTGCCAGCAGTTTATTTAGCAACTCGGGTACTGAAGCTTTCTTT,CASSLFSNSGTEAFF
TRBJ2-1,TRBD2,-,TRBV9,TGTGCCAGCAGCGGGACCGGGACTAGCCGATACAATGAGCAGTTCTTC,CASSGTGTSRYNEQFF
TRBJ2-7,-,few,TRBV14,TGTGCCAGCAGGGCAGCGGACTCCTACGAGCAGTACTTC,CASRAADSYEQYF
TRBJ2-3,TRBD2,-,TRBV4-2,TGTGCCAGCAGCCAAGGCAGCGGGGGGGCCTCTAGCACAGATACGCAGTATTTT,CASSQGSGGASSTDTQYF
TRBJ1-1,-,-,TRBV5-4,TGTGCCAGCAGCTCCGGACGGACAACGAACACTGAAGCTTTCTTT,CASSSGRTTNTEAFF
TRBJ2-7,-,-,TRBV5-1,TGCGCCAGCAGCTGGGGGGGGGCGGCTCCCTACGAGCAGTACTTC,CASSWGGAAPYEQYF
TRBJ2-3,-,-,TRBV20-1,TGCAGTGCTAGACCGCAGGATACGCAGTATTTT,CSARPQDTQYF
TRBJ2-3,TRBD1,-,TRBV3-1/TRBV3-2,TGTGCCAGCAGCCAAGAGAGGACAGGGTATGGGACAGATACGCAGTATTTT,CASSQERTGYGTDTQYF
TRBJ2-2,-,-,TRBV18,TGTGCCAGCTCACGCGCCAGCGGACCTAACACCGGGGAGCTGTTTTTT,CASSRASGPNTGELFF
TRBJ2-7,TRBD1,-,TRBV18,TGTGCCAGCTCACCGCGGACAGGGGGGGACGAGCAGTACTTC,CASSPRTGGDEQYF
TRBJ2-7,-,-,TRBV28,TGTGCCAGCAGTTCTTTCTCCTACGAGCAGTACTTC,CASSSFSYEQYF
TRBJ1-4,-,-,TRBV11-2,TGTGCCAGCAGCTTACGGTATCCGGATGAAAAACTGTTTTTT,CASSLRYPDEKLFF
TRBJ2-1,-,-,TRBV9,TGTGCCAGCAGCGCAGGCGGGACCGACTACAATGAGCAGTTCTTC,CASSAGGTDYNEQFF